Given below is one T cell receptor beta chain in context. It lacks a known antigen. Nothing much larger sits one base from this clone, and base qualities are not available. These data belong to a study of a mutant IDH1 vaccine in newly diagnosed glioma (dated by TCRdb to the early 2020s). Broadly, across the study: Of the 32 patients who were treated, 62.5% were male and about 40% were female, and the mean age was approximately 40 years. For exploratory analyses, longitudinal TCRB deep sequencing was carried out in 25 to 30 treated patients wherever samples were available. Peripheral blood was drawn at six visits: V03 (baseline), V05, V07, V10, V12 and V13. Prior to enrollment, patients had been given standard therapy consisting of radiotherapy alone, temozolomide alone, or radiochemotherapy with temozolomide, with the combination given to most patients.

Sample time point, as interpreted from the label and publication: baseline, week 1 (first vaccination visit). The treatment or condition label, as the study defines it: pre-vaccination baseline after standard-of-care therapy. Donors had newly diagnosed WHO grade 3 or 4 IDH1-mutant astrocytomas with loss of nuclear ATRX. The samples were drawn from NOA16, a multicentre, single-arm, open-label phase I trial in Germany that tested a mutant IDH1 peptide vaccine in humans for the first time. For immunogenicity testing, the blood drawn at visit V03 was used as the baseline sample. Genomic DNA for TCRB sequencing was extracted from EDTA blood using the DNeasy Blood and Tissue Kit. As encoded in the germline V gene (reference sequence), CDR1 is SGHNT while CDR2 is YYREEE. Germline trimming: 2 bases from V, 9 bases from J; junction bases outside gene matches: 6. Including the terminal cysteine and phenylalanine, the CDR3 comprises 15 residues. Just CDR3 DNA is preserved here, 45 bases in frame from base 1.

Libraries came from the immunoSEQ multiplex PCR assay. Rearranged TCR beta chain sequences were amplified with the hsTCRB Kit following the manufacturer's protocol. An Illumina MiSeq was used to sequence the TCRB libraries. As for the authors' bioinformatics: The proprietary platform of the kit vendor was used for demultiplexing, trimming and gene mapping. Sourced from immuneACCESS, this table was stored by TCRdb with only in-frame sequences that have V and J called. A share of the clones is absent; for the studies checked, an unresolved V gene accounts for under half, and the remainder has no known explanation. Clone size and V and J calls were adopted from that table, with D and trimming inferred from the DNA. This sample gives some 50,000 clones in total; 75% to 90% of them show up just once. The leading ten clones occupy roughly 2.4% of the sample. Beyond this particular receptor, the publication reports: It was noted by the authors that analyses of patient blood samples could not be reproduced owing to sample limitations. PBMC samples for TCRB deep sequencing were selected based on availability. Immune responses induced by the vaccine were seen in 90% to 95% of patients across multiple MHC alleles. No apparent relationship was observed between pseudoprogression and alterations in the top peripheral T cell clonotypes detected by TCRB sequencing.

In this chain, TRBV5-4 is recombined with TRBJ2-1, with 12 bases aligning to TRBD2. The clonotype was recovered from a man aged 35 to 55 with glioma. The material sequenced was PBMCs, taken from a glioma patient treated with radiotherapy, temozolomide or both. The nucleotides are TGTGCCAGCAGCTTTAGGACTAGCGGGAAGGTTGAGCAGTTCTTC. This yields the protein CASSFRTSGKVEQFF.